The TCR beta chain described here comes from a study of cytomegalovirus exposure and HLA in healthy donors. As for the study in general: According to later analysis, the same platform produced the approximately 120 validation and 666 first-cohort repertoires.

General study results and limits: Three of the chains that were CMV-associated were confirmed in vitro to be specific for CMV antigens. 150 to 200 TCR beta chains were listed as cytomegalovirus-associated.

On this clone: Its specificity is unknown.

This table comes from immunoSEQ multiplex PCR, and its TCRdb copy is limited to in-frame clones, with some not included. The sample lists about 54,000 clones; more than 70% were seen once. The sequencing input was PBMCs. The sequence derives from a woman aged 18-30 years in good health and CMV-seropositive.

CDR3 protein: CASSESGLDSPLHF. The CDR3 nucleotides are TGCGCCAGCAGTGAGTCAGGACTGGATTCACCCCTCCACTTT. V usage is TRBV10-1 and J usage is TRBJ1-6, with D uncertain. The length of the CDR3 is 14 residues. Germline CDR1 and CDR2: WNHNN and SYGVQD (reference sequence). Trimming took 0 bases from V and 8 from J, leaving 8 bases between them.